This T cell receptor beta chain was identified in a study of T cell changes during pregnancy in multiple sclerosis. The CDR3 loop spans 12 amino acids. Per the germline V gene, CDR1 is GTSNPN and CDR2 is SVGIG (reference sequence). The V end lost 3 bases, the J end lost 11 bases, and 11 bases lay between the germline ends. This clone occurred once. This table comes from immunoSEQ multiplex PCR, and its TCRdb copy is limited to in-frame clones, with some not included. The profile shows about 30,000 clones, 90% of them singletons. This receptor was obtained from a female donor in good health, enrolled as a control in a pregnancy study. The sample consisted of CD4+ T cells from peripheral blood mononuclear cells, taken in the second trimester of pregnancy. V usage is TRBV30 and J usage is TRBJ1-6; perhaps TRBD1 as D (6 bases). Written as DNA, the CDR3 is TGTGCCTGGAGGACAGGCATTACACCCCTCCACTTT. Translating it yields CAWRTGITPLHF. The variable domain in full, with the rest retrieved from reference TRBV30 and TRBJ1-6, is SQTIHQWPATLVQPVGSPLSLECTVEGTSNPNLYWYRQAAGRGLQLLFYSVGIGQISSEVPQNLSASRPQDRQFILSSKKLLLSDSGFYLCAWRTGITPLHFGNGTRLTVT.